Here is one TCR beta chain with its context. Its antigen is unknown. The conserved closing phenylalanine or tryptophan is absent in this CDR3, likely reflecting a read error. 60 Vbeta and 13 Jbeta primers were used in PCR. Profiling relied on immunoSEQ multiplex PCR, and the TCRdb table lists in-frame clones only, not all of them. The sample holds 80,000 or so clones; over 65% are singletons and the top ten take approximately 4.6%. Germline lookup yields CDR1 SGDLS and CDR2 YYNGEE. This CDR3 is built from 16 residues. V was clipped by 0 bases and J by 4 bases, with 17 bases between them. The data stem from a study of cytomegalovirus exposure and HLA in healthy donors. Findings and limits, study-wide: TCR beta V- and J-gene trimming was later associated with a missense DCLRE1C variant. Likely technical artifact: a cluster of highly shared sequence variants. Presence/absence analyses assumed roughly uniform sequencing depth across donors. Previously analyzed data showed that most TCR beta V segments were productive at a frequency of about 87% or about 30%.

V and J are TRBV9 and TRBJ2-7, with D tentatively TRBD2 (6 bases). Sequenced input: PBMCs. The sequence was obtained from a man in his forties in good health and CMV-seronegative. The CDR3 protein is CASSVGASVGGYEQYL. The DNA for the CDR3 is TGTGCCAGCAGCGTAGGGGCAAGTGTGGGGGGATACGAGCAGTACCTC.